The 10 T cell receptor beta chains given below trace back to one sample, sequenced in a study of B cell selection in AIRE deficiency. CD4+CD127+ cells were sorted as the conventional CD4 T cells. This table comes from immunoSEQ multiplex PCR, and its TCRdb copy is limited to in-frame clones, with some not included. The data hold roughly 24,000 clones, with approximately 96% observed a single time. The specimen was CD4+CD127+ conventional T cells sorted from PBMCs. The receptor set was obtained from a human donor in good health.

The genes are TRBV11-2 and TRBJ1-2, with TRBD1 matching 8 bases. V gave up 6 bases and J gave up 4 bases; unmatched junction bases: 13. In germline, CDR1 is SGHAT, CDR2 FQNNGV. The CDR3 is 16 residues long. The CDR3 region has the DNA TGTGCCAGCAGACCGGTGAGACAGGGGAGTTTCTATGGCTACACCTTC. As protein: CASRPVRQGSFYGYTF.

The genes are TRBV27 and TRBJ1-5; D is undetermined. Germline assignment: CDR1 MNHEY and CDR2 SMNVEV (reference sequence). The CDR3 is made up of 11 amino acids. Trimming took off 3 bases at V and 5 bases at J, with 2 bases between the two ends. This CDR3 reads CASSFDQPQHF. CDR3 bases: TGTGCCAGCAGTTTCGATCAGCCCCAGCATTTT.

This rearrangement joins TRBV4-1 to TRBJ2-5; TRBD2 matches 12 bases. Germline values: CDR1 MGHRA, CDR2 YSYEKL. This CDR3 has 16 residues. The V gene end was trimmed by 1 base and the J gene end by 5 bases; junction bases not matched to a gene: 5. Here the CDR3 DNA reads TGCGCCAGCAGCCAAGGGACTAGCGGGGTAGGGGAGACCCAGTACTTC. Protein sequence: CASSQGTSGVGETQYF.

This chain links TRBV7-2 with TRBJ2-7; 10 bases align to TRBD1. This CDR3 has 14 amino acids. Trimming at V came to 2 bases and at J to 5 bases, leaving 3 bases not matched to a gene. Germline assignment: CDR1 SGHTA and CDR2 FQGNSA. DNA of the CDR3: TGTGCCAGCAGCTTACAAGGGACAGGGGACGAGCAGTACTTC. This codes for CASSLQGTGDEQYF.

This clone came up once. The CDR3 DNA is TGTGCCAGCAGTGAAGCCCAACAGGGATCAGATACGCAGTATTTT. It translates to CASSEAQQGSDTQYF. This chain links TRBV2 with TRBJ2-3; weak D call: TRBD1 (6 bases). V gave up 0 bases and J gave up 4 bases, with 11 bases separating them. CDR1 and CDR2 from the germline V gene are SNHLY and FYNNEI. The CDR3 totals 15 residues.

This chain links TRBV18 with TRBJ2-1; D is undetermined. Trimming cost V 0 bases and J 6 bases, with 12 bases left between them. The CDR3 sequence is 15 residues long. Germline-derived CDR1 and CDR2 are KGHSH and LQKENI. The CDR3 protein is CASSPPRAGPNEQFF. The CDR3 DNA is TGTGCCAGCTCACCACCAAGGGCTGGTCCCAATGAGCAGTTCTTC.

The rearrangement joins TRBV5-1 to TRBJ1-4; D call uncertain. The CDR3 has 14 amino acids. The V end was cut by 4 bases, the J end by 3 bases, with 10 bases between. Germline V gene lookup returns CDR1 SGHRS and CDR2 YFSETQ. CDR3 nucleotides: TGCGCCAGCAGCCCGATTAATTCTAATGAAAAACTGTTTTTT. Translated, it gives CASSPINSNEKLFF.

CDR3 sequence reads: CASSTQERGADTQYF. DNA for the CDR3: TGTGCCAGCAGTACCCAGGAGCGGGGGGCAGATACGCAGTATTTT. The gene calls are TRBV28 and TRBJ2-3; 9 bases fit TRBD2. J lost 4 bases, V lost 5 bases, and 7 bases had no gene match. CDR1 is MDHEN, CDR2 SYDVKM, per germline. This CDR3 is 15 amino acids long.

The V call is TRBV5-6, the J call TRBJ2-3, with D possibly being TRBD1 (5 bases). The CDR3 is 13 amino acids. V was cut by 1 base and J by 5 bases, with 8 bases left in between. The germline CDR1 and CDR2 sequences are SGHDT and YYEEEE. The CDR3 DNA follows: TGTGCCAGCAGCTTGTTAGGGGTAGATACGCAGTATTTT. It is translated as CASSLLGVDTQYF.

This sequence joins TRBV7-2 and TRBJ1-5; D gene uncertain. The ends were cut back, 3 bases at V and 0 bases at J, with 9 bases in the middle. The CDR3 totals 15 residues. Looked up from germline, CDR1 is SGHTA and CDR2 is FQGNSA. The CDR3 spells CASSFSGFSNQPQHF. CDR3 nucleotides: TGTGCCAGCAGCTTTTCGGGGTTTAGCAATCAGCCCCAGCATTTT.